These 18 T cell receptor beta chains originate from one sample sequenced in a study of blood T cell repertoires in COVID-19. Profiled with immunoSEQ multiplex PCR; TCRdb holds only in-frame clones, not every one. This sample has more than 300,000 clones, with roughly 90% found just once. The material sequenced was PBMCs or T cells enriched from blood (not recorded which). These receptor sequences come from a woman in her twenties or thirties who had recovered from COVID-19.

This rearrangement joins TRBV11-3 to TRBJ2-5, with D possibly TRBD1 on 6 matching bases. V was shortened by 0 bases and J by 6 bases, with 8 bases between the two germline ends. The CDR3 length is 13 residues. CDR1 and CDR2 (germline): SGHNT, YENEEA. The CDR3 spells CASSLDQGQTQYF. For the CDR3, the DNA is TGTGCCAGCAGCTTAGATCAGGGGCAGACCCAGTACTTC. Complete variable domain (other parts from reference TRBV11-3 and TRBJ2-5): EAGVVQSPRYKIIEKKQPVAFWCNPISGHNTLYWYLQNLGQGPELLIRYENEEAVDDSQLPKDRFSAERLKGVDSTLKIQPAELGDSAVYLCASSLDQGQTQYFGPGTRLLVL.

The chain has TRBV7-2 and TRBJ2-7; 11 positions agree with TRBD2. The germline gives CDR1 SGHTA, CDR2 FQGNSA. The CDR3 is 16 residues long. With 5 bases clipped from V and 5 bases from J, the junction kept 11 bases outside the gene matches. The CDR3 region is CASSPASGGPVHEQYF. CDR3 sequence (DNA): TGTGCCAGCAGCCCTGCTAGCGGGGGGCCGGTCCACGAGCAGTACTTC.

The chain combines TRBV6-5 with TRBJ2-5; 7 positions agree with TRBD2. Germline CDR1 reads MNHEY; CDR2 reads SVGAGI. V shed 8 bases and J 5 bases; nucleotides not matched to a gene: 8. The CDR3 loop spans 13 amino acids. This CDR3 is CASGGVAWETQYF. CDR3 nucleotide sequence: TGTGCCAGCGGGGGGGTAGCTTGGGAGACCCAGTACTTC.

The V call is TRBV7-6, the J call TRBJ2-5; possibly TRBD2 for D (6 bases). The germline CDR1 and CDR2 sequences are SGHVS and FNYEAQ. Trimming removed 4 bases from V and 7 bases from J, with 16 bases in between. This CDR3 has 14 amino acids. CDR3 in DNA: TGTGCCAGCAGCTGGGACTCCGGCGCTGGGACCCAGTACTTC. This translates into CASSWDSGAGTQYF.

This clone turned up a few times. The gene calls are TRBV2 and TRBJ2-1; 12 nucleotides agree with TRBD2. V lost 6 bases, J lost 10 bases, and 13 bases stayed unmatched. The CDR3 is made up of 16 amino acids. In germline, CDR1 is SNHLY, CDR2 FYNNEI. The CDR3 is CASRENGLAGLREQFF. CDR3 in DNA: TGTGCCAGCAGAGAGAACGGACTAGCGGGGTTAAGGGAGCAGTTCTTC.

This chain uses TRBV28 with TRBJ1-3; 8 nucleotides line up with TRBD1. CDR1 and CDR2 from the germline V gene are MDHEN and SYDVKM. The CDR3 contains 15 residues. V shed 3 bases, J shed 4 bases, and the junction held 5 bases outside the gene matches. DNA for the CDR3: TGTGCCAGCAGTTTTCAGGGGGCGGTAGGAAACACCATATATTTT. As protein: CASSFQGAVGNTIYF.

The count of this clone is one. Here the CDR3 DNA reads TGTGCCAGCAGCTTATGGCCCAGCAATCAGCCCCAGCATTTT. Protein sequence: CASSLWPSNQPQHF. The rearrangement uses TRBV7-2 and TRBJ1-5; D is unresolved. CDR3 length: 14 amino acids. Per germline, CDR1 SGHTA and CDR2 FQGNSA. Trimming left V 2 bases short and J 1 base short, with 6 bases between.

The chain's CDR3 is CASLRRVDNYGYTF. The DNA for the CDR3 is TGTGCAAGTCTACGCAGGGTGGATAACTATGGCTACACCTTC. The rearrangement links TRBV12-2 to TRBJ1-2; the table's TRBD1 call for D was not verified on the DNA. TRBV12-2 corresponds to a pseudogene. The CDR3 spans 14 residues.

The CDR3 bases are TGTGCCAGTGCCCTTTTGGGGGGTAACACCGGGGAGCTGTTTTTT. It is translated as CASALLGGNTGELFF. V gene TRBV19 combines with J gene TRBJ2-2; D is perhaps TRBD2 (6 bases). The CDR3 extends over 15 amino acids. V lost 8 bases and J lost 2, with 15 bases in between. The germline V gene encodes CDR1 LNHDA and CDR2 SQIVND (reference sequence). The variable domain in full, completed from reference TRBV19 and TRBJ2-2, reads DGGITQSPKYLFRKEGQNVTLSCEQNLNHDAMYWYRQDPGQGLRLIYYSQIVNDFQKGDIAEGYSVSREKKESFPLTVTSAQKNPTAFYLCASALLGGNTGELFFGEGSRLTVL.

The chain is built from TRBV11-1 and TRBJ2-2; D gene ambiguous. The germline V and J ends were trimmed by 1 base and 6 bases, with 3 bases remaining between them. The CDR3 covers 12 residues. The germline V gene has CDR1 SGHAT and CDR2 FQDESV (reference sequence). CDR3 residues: CASSLGAGELFF. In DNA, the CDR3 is TGTGCCAGCAGCTTAGGCGCCGGGGAGCTGTTTTTT.

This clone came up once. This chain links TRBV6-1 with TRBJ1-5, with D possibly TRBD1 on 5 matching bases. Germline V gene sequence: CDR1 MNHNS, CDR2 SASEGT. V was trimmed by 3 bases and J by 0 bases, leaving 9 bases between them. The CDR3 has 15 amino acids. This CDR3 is CASSEQGYSNQPQHF. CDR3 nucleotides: TGTGCCAGCAGTGAGCAGGGTTATAGCAATCAGCCCCAGCATTTT.

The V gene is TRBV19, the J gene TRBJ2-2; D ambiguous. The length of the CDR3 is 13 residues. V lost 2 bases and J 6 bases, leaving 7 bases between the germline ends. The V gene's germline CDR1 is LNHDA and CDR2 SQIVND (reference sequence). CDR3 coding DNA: TGTGCCAGTAGTATAAGTGAGGCCGGGGAGCTGTTTTTT. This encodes CASSISEAGELFF.

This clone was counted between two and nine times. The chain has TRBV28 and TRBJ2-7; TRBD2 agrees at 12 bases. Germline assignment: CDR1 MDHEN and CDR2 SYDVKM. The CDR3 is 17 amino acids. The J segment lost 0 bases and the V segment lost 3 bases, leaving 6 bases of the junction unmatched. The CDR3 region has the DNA TGTGCCAGCAGTTTCAGACTAGCGGGAGCTGGCTCCTACGAGCAGTACTTC. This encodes CASSFRLAGAGSYEQYF.

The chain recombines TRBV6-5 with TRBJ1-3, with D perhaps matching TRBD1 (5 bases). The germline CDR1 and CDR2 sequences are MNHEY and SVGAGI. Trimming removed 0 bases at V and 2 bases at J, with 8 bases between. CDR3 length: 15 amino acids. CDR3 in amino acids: CASSYSTAAGNTIYF. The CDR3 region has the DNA TGTGCCAGCAGTTACTCGACAGCCGCTGGAAACACCATATATTTT.

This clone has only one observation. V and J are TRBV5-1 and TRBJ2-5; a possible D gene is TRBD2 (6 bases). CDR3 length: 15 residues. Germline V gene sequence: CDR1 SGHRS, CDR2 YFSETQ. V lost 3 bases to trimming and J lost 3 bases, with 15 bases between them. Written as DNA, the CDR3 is TGCGCCAGCAGCTCGGCGCTAACGGGGGAAGAGACCCAGTACTTC. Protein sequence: CASSSALTGEETQYF.

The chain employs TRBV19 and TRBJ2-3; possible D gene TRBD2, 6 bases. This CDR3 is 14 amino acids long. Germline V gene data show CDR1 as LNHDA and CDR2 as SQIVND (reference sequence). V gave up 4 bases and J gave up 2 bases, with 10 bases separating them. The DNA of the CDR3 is TGTGCCAGTAGTACCCGCGGGGTCACAGATACGCAGTATTTT. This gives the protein CASSTRGVTDTQYF.

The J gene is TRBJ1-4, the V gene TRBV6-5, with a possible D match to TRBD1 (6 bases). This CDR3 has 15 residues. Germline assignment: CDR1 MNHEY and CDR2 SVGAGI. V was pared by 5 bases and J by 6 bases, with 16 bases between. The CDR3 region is CASSPDSPLYEKLFF. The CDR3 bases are TGTGCCAGCAGTCCGGACAGTCCTCTGTATGAAAAACTGTTTTTT.

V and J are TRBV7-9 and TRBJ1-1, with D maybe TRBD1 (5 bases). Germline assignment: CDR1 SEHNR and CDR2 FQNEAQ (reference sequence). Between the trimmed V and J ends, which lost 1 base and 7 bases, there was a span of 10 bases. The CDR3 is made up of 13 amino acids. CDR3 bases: TGTGCCAGCAGCTTAGTAGGGGTGAGTGAAGCTTTCTTT. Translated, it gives CASSLVGVSEAFF.